The text below deals with one T cell receptor beta chain. As yet, its antigen is unknown. Germline and junction disagree at one end, which may indicate a read error. These data come from a study of T cell repertoires in cytomegalovirus infection. Study context: Indicated by public TCR beta signatures were CMV infection and matching HLA type. Whole-study findings and limits: The cumulative frequency of public TCR beta families distinguished individuals who carried CMV together with the relevant HLA.

MiXCR, applied by TCRdb to the reads, yields one record per CDR3 protein. The sample has 60,000 to 85,000 distinct CDR3 sequences, about 22% seen once. Germline-derived CDR1 and CDR2 are MNHEY and SVGEGT. The CDR3 length is 15 residues. V is TRBV6-2 or TRBV6-3 and J is TRBJ2-5; D is ambiguous. Sequencing used PBMCs, sequenced either directly or after in vitro stimulation (not recorded which). This receptor was taken from a human donor in good health (CMV status not recorded). Some clones in this sample may be carry-over from other donors' samples. CDR3 coding DNA: TGTGCCAGCACTTACCACCATCCGCAGGAGGAGACCCAGTACTTC. It specifies CASTYHHPQEETQYF.